This T cell receptor (beta chain) derives from a study of T cell responses to AZD1222 COVID-19 vaccine. Findings and limits, study-wide: Donors were chiefly white British, with a greater number of females, and clonal diversity was perhaps underestimated. Unmutated variant regions reportedly attract nearly half of all spike-specific TCRs. CD4 TCRs covered the whole spike, strongest at regions 160-218 and 743-854.

Measured with immunoSEQ multiplex PCR; TCRdb has only the in-frame clones, and not every one. Of roughly 120,000 clones listed, 88% were seen once; the top ten hold approximately 4%. Comments on this clone: The antigen remains undetermined.

In germline, CDR1 is KGHDR, CDR2 SFDVKD. V was pared by 1 base and J by 4 bases, with 6 bases of the junction left unmatched. The CDR3 consists of 17 residues. The V call is TRBV24-1, the J call TRBJ2-3; 11 bases align to TRBD2. Sample: peripheral blood, taken on day 0 of AZD1222 vaccination. The sequence was collected from an adult in good health. The DNA of the CDR3 is TGTGCCACCAGTGATTTCCTAGCGGGAGGTCCGTCAGATACGCAGTATTTT. Translation gives CATSDFLAGGPSDTQYF.